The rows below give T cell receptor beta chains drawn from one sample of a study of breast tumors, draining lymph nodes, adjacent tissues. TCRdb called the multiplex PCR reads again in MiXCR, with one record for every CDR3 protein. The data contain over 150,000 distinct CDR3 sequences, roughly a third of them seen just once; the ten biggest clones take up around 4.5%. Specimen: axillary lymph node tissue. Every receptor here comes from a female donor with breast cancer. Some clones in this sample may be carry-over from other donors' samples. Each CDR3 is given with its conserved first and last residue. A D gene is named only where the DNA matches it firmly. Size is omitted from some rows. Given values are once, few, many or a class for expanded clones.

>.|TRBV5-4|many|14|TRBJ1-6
TGTGCCAGCAGCTTTCGGATAGGGAATTCACCCCTCCACTTT
CASSFRIGNSPLHF
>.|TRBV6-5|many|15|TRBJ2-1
TGTGCCAGCAGTTACGGAGAGGTTTCGGGAAATGAGCAGTTCTTC
CASSYGEVSGNEQFF
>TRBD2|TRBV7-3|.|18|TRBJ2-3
TGTGCCAGCAGCTTAATCCCTGGAGCGGGGGGGCCAGAACATACGCAGTATTTT
CASSLIPGAGGPEHTQYF
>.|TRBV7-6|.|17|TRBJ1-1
TGTGCCAGCAGCTTAGACTTTGTCTCGGGGGGCAGTACTGAAGCTTTCTTT
CASSLDFVSGGSTEAFF
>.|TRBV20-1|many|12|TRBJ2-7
TGCAGTGCTAGAGAAGAGGGGTACGAGCAGTACTTC
CSAREEGYEQYF
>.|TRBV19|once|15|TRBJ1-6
TGTGCCAGTAGTATGCCCGGCCGCGGAAATTCACCCCTCCACTTC
CASSMPGRGNSPLHF
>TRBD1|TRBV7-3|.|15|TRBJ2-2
TGCGCCAGCAGCCCGACAGGGTTAAACGCCGGGGAGCTGTTTTTT
CASSPTGLNAGELFF
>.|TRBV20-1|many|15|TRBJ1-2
TGCAGTGCTAGAGCCCCGTCGGGCCTCAACTATGGCTACACCTTC
CSARAPSGLNYGYTF
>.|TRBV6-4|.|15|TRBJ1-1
TGTGCCAGCAGTGAGCACGGGGGCGTGAGCACTGAAGCTTTCTTT
CASSEHGGVSTEAFF
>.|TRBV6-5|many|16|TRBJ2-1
TGTGCCAGCAATCCTCGAGGGACTCCGACCTACAATGAGCAGTTCTTC
CASNPRGTPTYNEQFF
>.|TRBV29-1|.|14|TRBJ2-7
TGCAGCACCCCTGGGGCAGGGTTGACCTACGAGCAGTACTTC
CSTPGAGLTYEQYF
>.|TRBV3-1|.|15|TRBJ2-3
TGTGCCAGCAGCCAAGGCCAGACCAGCACAGATACGCAGTATTTT
CASSQGQTSTDTQYF
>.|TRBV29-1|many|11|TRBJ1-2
TGCAGCGTTCGCAACAGGGAAGGCTACACCTTC
CSVRNREGYTF
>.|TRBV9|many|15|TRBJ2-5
TGTGCCAGCAGCGCTGGGGGGAGTGCACAAGAGACCCAGTACTTC
CASSAGGSAQETQYF
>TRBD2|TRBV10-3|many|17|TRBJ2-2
TGTGCCATCAGCGAGGGACTAGCGGGGGGACGGACCGGGGAGCTGTTTTTT
CAISEGLAGGRTGELFF
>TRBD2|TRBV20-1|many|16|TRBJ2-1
TGCAGTGCTACCAGGACTAGCGGGGGGGCATTGAATGAGCAGTTCTTC
CSATRTSGGALNEQFF
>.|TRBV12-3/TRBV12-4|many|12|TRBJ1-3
TGTGCCAGCAGACTTTCTGGAAACACCATATATTTT
CASRLSGNTIYF
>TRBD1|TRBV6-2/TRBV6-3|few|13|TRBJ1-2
TGTGCCAGCACCGGACAGGGGGCCGACGGCTACACCTTC
CASTGQGADGYTF
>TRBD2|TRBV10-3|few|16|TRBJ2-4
TGTGCCATCAGTGTCGGGGGGGGGGCAGCCAAAAACATTCAGTACTTC
CAISVGGGAAKNIQYF
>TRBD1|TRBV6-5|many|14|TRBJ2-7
TGTGCCAGCAAATCCGCGACAGGGACCGACGAGCAGTACTTC
CASKSATGTDEQYF
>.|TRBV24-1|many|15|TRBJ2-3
TGTGCCACCGGAATGGAGGGCAGAAGCACAGATACGCAGTATTTT
CATGMEGRSTDTQYF
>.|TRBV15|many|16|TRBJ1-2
TGTGCCACCAGCAGGGAAGGACAGCTCCCGAAACAGGGCTACACCTTC
CATSREGQLPKQGYTF
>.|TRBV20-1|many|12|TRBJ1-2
TGCAGTGCCCAGAAGAACCTCCCTGGCTACACCTTC
CSAQKNLPGYTF
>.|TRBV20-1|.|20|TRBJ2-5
TGCAGTGCTAGGATTCTAGCGGGTGAGGTTAGGGACAGGGTTCAAGAGACCCAGTACTTC
CSARILAGEVRDRVQETQYF
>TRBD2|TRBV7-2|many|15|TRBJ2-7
TGTGCCAGCAGCTCGCGACTAGCGGGCTCCTACGAGCAGTACTTC
CASSSRLAGSYEQYF
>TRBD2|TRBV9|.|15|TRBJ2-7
TGTGCCAGCAGCGGAGGCGAGGGGAGGGTGTACGAGCAGTACTTC
CASSGGEGRVYEQYF
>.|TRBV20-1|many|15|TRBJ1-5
TGCAGTGCTAGAGATACCAGGGGATCGAATCAGCCCCAGCATTTT
CSARDTRGSNQPQHF
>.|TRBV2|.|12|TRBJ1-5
TGTGCCACCAGGGTGGGGTATCAGCCCCAGCATTTT
CATRVGYQPQHF
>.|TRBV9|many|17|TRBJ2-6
TGTGCCAGCAGCGTAGGAGGATGGAGCTCTGGGGCCAACGTCCTGACTTTC
CASSVGGWSSGANVLTF
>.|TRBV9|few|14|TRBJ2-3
TGTGCCAGCAGCGTAGGATGGGGGGCAGATACGCAGTATTTT
CASSVGWGADTQYF
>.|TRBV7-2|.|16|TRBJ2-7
TGTGCCAGCAGCTTACTCTCAACTGCCTTAGACTACAAGCAGTACTTC
CASSLLSTALDYKQYF
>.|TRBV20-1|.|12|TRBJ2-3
TGCAGTGCTAGAGGTAGCACAGATACGCAGTATTTT
CSARGSTDTQYF
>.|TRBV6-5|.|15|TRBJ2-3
TGTGCCAGCGGCCGGGGGTGGGCGGGCACAGATACGCAGTATTTT
CASGRGWAGTDTQYF
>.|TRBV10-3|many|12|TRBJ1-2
TGTGCCATCAGGCAAGGGGATATTGGCTACACCTTC
CAIRQGDIGYTF
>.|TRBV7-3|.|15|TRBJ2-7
TGTGCCAGCAGCTTAAATGGAGGGGGCGGTTACGAGCAGTACTTC
CASSLNGGGGYEQYF
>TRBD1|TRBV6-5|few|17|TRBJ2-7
TGTGCCAGCAGTCACTCGAAGCGGACAGGGCTTTCCTACGAGCAGTACTTC
CASSHSKRTGLSYEQYF
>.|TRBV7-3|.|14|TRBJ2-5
TGTGCCAGCAGCCTATGCACGGTGCAAGAGACCCAGTACTTC
CASSLCTVQETQYF
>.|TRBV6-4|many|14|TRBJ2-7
TGTGCCAGCAGTGCAGAACTTGACTCCTACGAGCAGTACTTC
CASSAELDSYEQYF
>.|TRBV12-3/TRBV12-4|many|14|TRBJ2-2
TGTGCCAGCACCCCCCCCCTCGCCACCGGGGAGCTGTTTTTT
CASTPPLATGELFF
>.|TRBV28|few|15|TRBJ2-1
TGTGCCAGCAGTTTAAAACGAGGGCGGGCCAATGAGCAGTTCTTC
CASSLKRGRANEQFF
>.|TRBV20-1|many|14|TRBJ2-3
TGCAGTGCTTCCATGGGCGGGACCACAGATACGCAGTATTTT
CSASMGGTTDTQYF
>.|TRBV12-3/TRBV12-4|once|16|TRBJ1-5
TGTGCCAGCAGTGTACAAGGGGGGTGGAGCAATCAGCCCCAGCATTTT
CASSVQGGWSNQPQHF
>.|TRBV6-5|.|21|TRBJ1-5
.
CASSEPDRDEWLHLRFGDQHF
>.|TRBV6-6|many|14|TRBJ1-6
TGTGCCAGCAGTTATAGCCAGCCTAATTCACCCCTCCACTTT
CASSYSQPNSPLHF
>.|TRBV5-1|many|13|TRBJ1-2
TGCGCCAGCAGCTTGCAACAGAACTATGGCTACACCTTC
CASSLQQNYGYTF
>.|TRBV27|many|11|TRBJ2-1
TGTGCCAGCAGATCTATCGGTGAGCAGTTCTTC
CASRSIGEQFF
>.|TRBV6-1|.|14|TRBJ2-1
TGTGCCAGCAAATCGGTAGGGGGGGCCAATGAGCAGTTCTTC
CASKSVGGANEQFF
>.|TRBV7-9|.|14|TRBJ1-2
TGTGCCAGCGGGGATATGACGGATAACTATGGCTACACCTTC
CASGDMTDNYGYTF
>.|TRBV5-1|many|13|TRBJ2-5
TGCGCCAGCAGCTTGAACAGGAAAGAGACCCAGTACTTC
CASSLNRKETQYF